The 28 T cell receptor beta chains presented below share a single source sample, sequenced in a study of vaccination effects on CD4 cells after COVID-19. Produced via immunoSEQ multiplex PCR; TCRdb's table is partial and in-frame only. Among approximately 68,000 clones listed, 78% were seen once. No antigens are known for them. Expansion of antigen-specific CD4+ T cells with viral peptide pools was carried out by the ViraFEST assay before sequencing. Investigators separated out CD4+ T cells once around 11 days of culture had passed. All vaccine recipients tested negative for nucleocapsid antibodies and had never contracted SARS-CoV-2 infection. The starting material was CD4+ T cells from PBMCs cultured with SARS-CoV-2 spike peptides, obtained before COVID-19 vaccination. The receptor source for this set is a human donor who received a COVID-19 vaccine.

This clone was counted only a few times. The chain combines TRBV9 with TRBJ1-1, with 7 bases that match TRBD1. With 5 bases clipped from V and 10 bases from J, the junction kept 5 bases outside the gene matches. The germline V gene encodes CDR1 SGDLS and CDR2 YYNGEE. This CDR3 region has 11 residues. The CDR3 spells CASSTGERAFF. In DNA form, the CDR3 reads TGTGCCAGCAGTACAGGGGAGCGAGCTTTCTTT.

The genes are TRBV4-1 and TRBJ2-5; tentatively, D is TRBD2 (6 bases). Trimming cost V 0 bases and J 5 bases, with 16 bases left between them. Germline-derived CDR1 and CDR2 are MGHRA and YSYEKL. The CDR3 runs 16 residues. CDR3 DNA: TGCGCCAGCAGCCAAGATCCTGCAGCTGGGAGGGAGACCCAGTACTTC. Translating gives CASSQDPAAGRETQYF.

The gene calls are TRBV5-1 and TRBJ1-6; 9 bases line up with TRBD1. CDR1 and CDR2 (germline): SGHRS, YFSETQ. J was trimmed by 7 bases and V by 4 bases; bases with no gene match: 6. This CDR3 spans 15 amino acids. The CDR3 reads CASSPRTGENSPLHF. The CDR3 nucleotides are TGCGCCAGCAGCCCCCGGACAGGGGAGAATTCACCCCTCCACTTT.

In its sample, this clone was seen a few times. The CDR3 DNA reads TGTGCCAGCAGTGAGATAGGAGGCGGTGGCTACACCTTC. It specifies CASSEIGGGGYTF. The rearrangement uses TRBV6-4 and TRBJ1-2; D gene ambiguous. Germline V gene data show CDR1 as MRHNA and CDR2 as SNTAGT. The CDR3 runs to 13 residues. V lost 3 bases and J 7 bases, leaving 12 bases between the germline ends.

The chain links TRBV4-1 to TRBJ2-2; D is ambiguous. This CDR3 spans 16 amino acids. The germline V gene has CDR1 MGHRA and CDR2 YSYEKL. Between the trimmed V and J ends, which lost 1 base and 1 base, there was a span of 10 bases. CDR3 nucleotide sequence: TGCGCCAGCAGCCAAGCATCTATCGGGAACACCGGGGAGCTGTTTTTT. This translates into CASSQASIGNTGELFF.

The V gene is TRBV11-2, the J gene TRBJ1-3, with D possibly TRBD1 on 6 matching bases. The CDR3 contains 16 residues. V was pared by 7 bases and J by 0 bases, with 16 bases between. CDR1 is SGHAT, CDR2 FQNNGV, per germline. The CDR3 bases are TGTGCCAGCACCCGGAGGGACATCAGCTCTGGAAACACCATATATTTT. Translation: CASTRRDISSGNTIYF. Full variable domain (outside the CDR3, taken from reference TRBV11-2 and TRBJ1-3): EAGVAQSPRYKIIEKRQSVAFWCNPISGHATLYWYQQILGQGPKLLIQFQNNGVVDDSQLPKDRFSAERLKGVDSTLKIQPAKLEDSAVYLCASTRRDISSGNTIYFGEGSWLTVV.

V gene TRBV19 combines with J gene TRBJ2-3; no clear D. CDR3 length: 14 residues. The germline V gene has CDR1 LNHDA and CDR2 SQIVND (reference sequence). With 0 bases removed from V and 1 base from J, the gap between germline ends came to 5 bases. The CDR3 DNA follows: TGTGCCAGTAGTATAGATCGGGGCACAGATACGCAGTATTTT. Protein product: CASSIDRGTDTQYF.

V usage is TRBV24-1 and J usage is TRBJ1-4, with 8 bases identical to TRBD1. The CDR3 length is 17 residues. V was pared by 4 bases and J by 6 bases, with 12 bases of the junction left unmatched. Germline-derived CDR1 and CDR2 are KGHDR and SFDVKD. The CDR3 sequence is CATSDPGSGGAYEKLFF. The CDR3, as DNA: TGTGCCACCAGTGACCCCGGGTCAGGGGGCGCCTATGAAAAACTGTTTTTT.

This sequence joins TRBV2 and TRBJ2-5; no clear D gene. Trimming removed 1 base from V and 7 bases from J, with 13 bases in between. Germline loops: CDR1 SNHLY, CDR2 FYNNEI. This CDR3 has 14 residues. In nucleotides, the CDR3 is TGTGCCAGCAGTGAAGGAGGAACTTTAGGGACCCAGTACTTC. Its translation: CASSEGGTLGTQYF.

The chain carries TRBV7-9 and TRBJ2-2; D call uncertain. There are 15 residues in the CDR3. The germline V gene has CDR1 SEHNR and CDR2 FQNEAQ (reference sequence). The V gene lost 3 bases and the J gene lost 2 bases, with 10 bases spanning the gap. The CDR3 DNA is TGTGCCAGCAGCTTCATCACGGGTAACACCGGGGAGCTGTTTTTT. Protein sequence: CASSFITGNTGELFF.

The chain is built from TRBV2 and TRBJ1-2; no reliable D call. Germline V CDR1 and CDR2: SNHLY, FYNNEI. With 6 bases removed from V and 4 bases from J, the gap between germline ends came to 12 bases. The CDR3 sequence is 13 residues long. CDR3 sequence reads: CASRRVFLYGYTF. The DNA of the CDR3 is TGTGCCAGCAGACGGGTGTTCCTCTATGGCTACACCTTC.

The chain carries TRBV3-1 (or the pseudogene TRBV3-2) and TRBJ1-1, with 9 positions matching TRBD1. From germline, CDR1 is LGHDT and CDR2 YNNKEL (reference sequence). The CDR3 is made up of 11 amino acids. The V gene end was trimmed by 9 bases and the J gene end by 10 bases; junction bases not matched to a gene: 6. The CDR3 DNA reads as TGTGCCAGAGGACAGGGGTCACGAGCTTTCTTT. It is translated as CARGQGSRAFF.

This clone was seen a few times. The CDR3 nucleotides are TGCGCCAGCAGCCAGGGACAGGGGAGCAATCAGCCCCAGCATTTT. Translated: CASSQGQGSNQPQHF. The gene calls are TRBV4-1 and TRBJ1-5; 10 bases line up with TRBD1. The CDR3 contains 15 residues. Germline loops: CDR1 MGHRA, CDR2 YSYEKL. V was pared by 3 bases and J by 1 base, with 0 bases of the junction left unmatched.

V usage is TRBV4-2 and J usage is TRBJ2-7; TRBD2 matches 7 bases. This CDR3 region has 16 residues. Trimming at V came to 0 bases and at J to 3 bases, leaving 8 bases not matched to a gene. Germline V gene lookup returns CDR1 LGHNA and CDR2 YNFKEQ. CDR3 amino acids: CASSQDLGREDYEQYV. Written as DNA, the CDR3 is TGTGCCAGCAGCCAAGATCTGGGGAGGGAGGACTACGAGCAGTACGTC.

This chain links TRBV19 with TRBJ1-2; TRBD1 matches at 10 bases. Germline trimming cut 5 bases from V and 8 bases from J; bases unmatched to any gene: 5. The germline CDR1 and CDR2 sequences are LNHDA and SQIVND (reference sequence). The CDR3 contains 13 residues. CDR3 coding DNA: TGTGCCAGTAGTCCCGGACAGGGGGGCGGCTACACCTTC. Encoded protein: CASSPGQGGGYTF.

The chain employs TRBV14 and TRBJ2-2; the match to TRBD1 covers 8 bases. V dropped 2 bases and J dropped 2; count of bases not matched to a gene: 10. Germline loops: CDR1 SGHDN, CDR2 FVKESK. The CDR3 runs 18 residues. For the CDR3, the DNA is TGTGCCAGCAGCCAAAGCCGAGGACAGGGTGATAACACCGGGGAGCTGTTTTTT. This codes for CASSQSRGQGDNTGELFF.

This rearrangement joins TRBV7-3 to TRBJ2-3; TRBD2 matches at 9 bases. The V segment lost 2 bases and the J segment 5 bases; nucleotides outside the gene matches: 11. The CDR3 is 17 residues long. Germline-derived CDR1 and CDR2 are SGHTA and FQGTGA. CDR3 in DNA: TGTGCCAGCAGCTTATCCCCCCCAGCGGGGGGTAGAGATACGCAGTATTTT. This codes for CASSLSPPAGGRDTQYF.

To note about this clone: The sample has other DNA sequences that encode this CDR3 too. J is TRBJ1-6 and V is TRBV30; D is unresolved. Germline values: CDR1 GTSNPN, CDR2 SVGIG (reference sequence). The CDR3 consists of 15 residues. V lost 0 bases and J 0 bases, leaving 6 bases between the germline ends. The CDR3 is CAWSVLSSYNSPLHF. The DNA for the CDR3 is TGTGCCTGGAGTGTACTCAGCTCCTATAATTCACCCCTCCACTTT.

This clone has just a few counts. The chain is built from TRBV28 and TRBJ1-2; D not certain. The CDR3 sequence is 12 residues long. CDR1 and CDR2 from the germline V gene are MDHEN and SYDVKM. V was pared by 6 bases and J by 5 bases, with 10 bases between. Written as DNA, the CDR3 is TGTGCCAGCAGCCTGAATGTATATGGCTACACCTTC. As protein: CASSLNVYGYTF.

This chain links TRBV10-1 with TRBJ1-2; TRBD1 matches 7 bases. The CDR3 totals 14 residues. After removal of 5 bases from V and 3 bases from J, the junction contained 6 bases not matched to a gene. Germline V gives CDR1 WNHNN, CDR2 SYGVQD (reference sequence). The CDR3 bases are TGCGCCAGCAGTATTACAGGGGAGGACTATGGCTACACCTTC. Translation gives CASSITGEDYGYTF.

The CDR3 DNA sequence: TGTGCCAGCAGCCAAGAGACAGCGTATGGCTACACCTTC. Residues: CASSQETAYGYTF. The chain has TRBV14 and TRBJ1-2; possible D gene TRBD1, 5 bases. The V gene lost 0 bases and the J gene lost 5 bases, with 7 bases spanning the gap. Per germline, CDR1 SGHDN and CDR2 FVKESK. The length of the CDR3 is 13 residues.

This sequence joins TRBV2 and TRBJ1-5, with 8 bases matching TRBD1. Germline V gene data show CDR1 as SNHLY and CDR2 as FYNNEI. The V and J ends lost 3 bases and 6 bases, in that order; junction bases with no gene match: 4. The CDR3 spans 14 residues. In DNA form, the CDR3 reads TGTGCCAGCAGTGATCGACAGGGGACTCAGCCCCAGCATTTT. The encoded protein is CASSDRQGTQPQHF.

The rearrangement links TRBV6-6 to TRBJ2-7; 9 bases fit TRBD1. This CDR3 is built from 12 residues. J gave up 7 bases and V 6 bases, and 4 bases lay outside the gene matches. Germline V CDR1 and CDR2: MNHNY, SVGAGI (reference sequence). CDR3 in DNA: TGTGCCAGCAGCCGCGGACAGGGGGAGCAGTACGTC. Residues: CASSRGQGEQYV.

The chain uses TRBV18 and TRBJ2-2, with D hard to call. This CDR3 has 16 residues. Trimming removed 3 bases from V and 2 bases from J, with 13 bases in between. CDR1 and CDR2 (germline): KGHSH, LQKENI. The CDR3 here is CASSPPVRTNTGELFF. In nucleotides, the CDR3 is TGTGCCAGCTCACCTCCTGTCAGGACCAACACCGGGGAGCTGTTTTTT.

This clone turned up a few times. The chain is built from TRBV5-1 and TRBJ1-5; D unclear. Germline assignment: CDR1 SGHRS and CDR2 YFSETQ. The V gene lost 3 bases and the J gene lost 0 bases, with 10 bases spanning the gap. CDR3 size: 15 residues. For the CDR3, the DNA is TGCGCCAGCAGCTCTGGAGAAAATAGCAATCAGCCCCAGCATTTT. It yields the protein CASSSGENSNQPQHF. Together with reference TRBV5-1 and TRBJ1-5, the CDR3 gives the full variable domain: KAGVTQTPRYLIKTRGQQVTLSCSPISGHRSVSWYQQTPGQGLQFLFEYFSETQRNKGNFPGRFSGRQFSNSRSEMNVSTLELGDSALYLCASSSGENSNQPQHFGDGTRLSIL.

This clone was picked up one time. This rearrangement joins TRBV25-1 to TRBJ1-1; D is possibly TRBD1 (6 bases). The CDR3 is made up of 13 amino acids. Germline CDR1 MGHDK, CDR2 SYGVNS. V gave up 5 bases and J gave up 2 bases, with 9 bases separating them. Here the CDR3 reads CASSRDINTEAFF. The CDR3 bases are TGTGCCAGCAGTAGGGACATTAACACTGAAGCTTTCTTT.

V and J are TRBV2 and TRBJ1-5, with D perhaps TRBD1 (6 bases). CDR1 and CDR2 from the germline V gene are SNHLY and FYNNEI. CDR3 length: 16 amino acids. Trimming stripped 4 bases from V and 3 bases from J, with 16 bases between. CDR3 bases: TGTGCCAGCAGTGCCGACTACAGGGTGTCCAATCAGCCCCAGCATTTT. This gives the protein CASSADYRVSNQPQHF. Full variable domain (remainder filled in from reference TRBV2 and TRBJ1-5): EPEVTQTPSHQVTQMGQEVILRCVPISNHLYFYWYRQILGQKVEFLVSFYNNEISEKSEIFDDQFSVERPDGSNFTLKIRSTKLEDSAMYFCASSADYRVSNQPQHFGDGTRLSIL.

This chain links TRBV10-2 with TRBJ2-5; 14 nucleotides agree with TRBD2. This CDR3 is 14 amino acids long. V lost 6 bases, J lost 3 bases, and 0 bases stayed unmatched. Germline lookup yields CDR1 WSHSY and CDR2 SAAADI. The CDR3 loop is CASRGLAGEETQYF. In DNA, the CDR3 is TGCGCCAGCAGGGGACTAGCGGGGGAAGAGACCCAGTACTTC.